The 28 T cell receptor beta chains listed next were all sequenced from one sample in a study of blood T cell repertoires in COVID-19. Sequenced by immunoSEQ multiplex PCR; TCRdb stores in-frame clones only, minus some. This table holds about 140,000 clones, 65% to 90% found once. Specimen: peripheral blood. The receptors shown here come from a man aged 45 to 65 with acute or convalescent COVID-19.

The J gene is TRBJ2-3, the V gene TRBV7-2; D gene ambiguous. This CDR3 is built from 12 residues. The V end was cut by 1 base, the J end by 8 bases, with 7 bases between. Germline CDR1 reads SGHTA; CDR2 reads FQGNSA. The CDR3 is CASSLGLRTQYF. CDR3 DNA: TGTGCCAGCAGCTTAGGATTGCGTACGCAGTATTTT.

The chain carries TRBV28 and TRBJ1-2; TRBD1 agrees at 12 bases. With V trimmed by 4 bases and J by 6 bases, 12 bases remained unmatched. Per germline, CDR1 MDHEN and CDR2 SYDVKM. The CDR3 contains 17 residues. The chain's CDR3 is CASSSLGTGGGYNGYTF. In DNA, the CDR3 is TGTGCCAGCAGTTCCCTTGGGACAGGGGGCGGGTATAATGGCTACACCTTC.

The chain couples TRBV28 to TRBJ1-2; D not certain. Looked up from germline, CDR1 is MDHEN and CDR2 is SYDVKM. Between the trimmed V and J ends, which lost 5 bases and 1 base, there was a span of 8 bases. The CDR3 loop spans 13 amino acids. The CDR3 DNA sequence: TGTGCCAGCAGTGGCGGGGTTAACTATGGCTACACCTTC. Protein product: CASSGGVNYGYTF.

The chain links TRBV7-8 to TRBJ2-1; D is possibly TRBD2 (5 bases). V was shortened by 0 bases and J by 5 bases, with 8 bases between the two germline ends. The CDR3 is made up of 14 amino acids. Germline loops: CDR1 SGHVS, CDR2 FQNEAQ. CDR3 sequence reads: CASSLAIGDNEQFF. In DNA, the CDR3 is TGTGCCAGCAGCTTAGCGATCGGGGACAATGAGCAGTTCTTC.

V gene TRBV2 combines with J gene TRBJ2-2; 15 bases agree with TRBD2. From germline, CDR1 is SNHLY and CDR2 FYNNEI. This CDR3 is 18 amino acids long. Trimming took 6 bases from V and 0 from J; bases not matched to a gene: 5. The CDR3 loop is CASRAGLAGGSNTGELFF. CDR3 coding DNA: TGTGCCAGCAGGGCGGGACTAGCGGGAGGTTCGAACACCGGGGAGCTGTTTTTT.

The rearrangement links TRBV9 to TRBJ1-4, with 9 bases lining up with TRBD1. V lost 4 bases, J lost 6 bases, and 10 bases stayed unmatched. The CDR3 runs 16 residues. Germline CDR1 reads SGDLS; CDR2 reads YYNGEE. The CDR3 here is CASSSRGQGTHEKLFF. CDR3 bases: TGTGCCAGCAGCTCCCGGGGACAGGGAACCCATGAAAAACTGTTTTTT.

This chain connects TRBV19 to TRBJ1-5; D might be TRBD1 (6 bases). Per germline, CDR1 LNHDA and CDR2 SQIVND (reference sequence). This CDR3 has 16 amino acids. The V and J ends lost 4 bases and 3 bases respectively, with 16 bases between them. This chain's CDR3 is CASSTSTGSINQPQHF. The DNA of the CDR3 is TGTGCCAGTAGTACGTCGACAGGATCTATCAATCAGCCCCAGCATTTT. Based on the CDR3 plus reference TRBV19 and TRBJ1-5, the full variable domain is DGGITQSPKYLFRKEGQNVTLSCEQNLNHDAMYWYRQDPGQGLRLIYYSQIVNDFQKGDIAEGYSVSREKKESFPLTVTSAQKNPTAFYLCASSTSTGSINQPQHFGDGTRLSIL.

The chain employs TRBV6-6 and TRBJ1-6; 7 positions match TRBD1. In germline, CDR1 is MNHNY, CDR2 SVGAGI (reference sequence). Trimming removed 11 bases from V and 9 bases from J; junction bases left unmatched: 13. There are 14 residues in the CDR3. This chain's CDR3 is CAARKGDSLSPLHF. The CDR3 DNA reads TGTGCCGCCAGGAAGGGGGACAGTCTTTCACCCCTCCACTTT.

The table lists this clone with a few counts. In DNA form, the CDR3 reads TGCGCCAGCGGGGTAAGTCTAGCGGCCTACGAGCAGTACTTC. Translated, it gives CASGVSLAAYEQYF. J is TRBJ2-7 and V is TRBV4-1; 7 bases are shared with TRBD2. After removal of 8 bases from V and 2 bases from J, the junction contained 9 bases not matched to a gene. The CDR3 is made up of 14 amino acids. Germline CDR1 and CDR2: MGHRA and YSYEKL.

The chain is built from TRBV9 and TRBJ2-3, with a tentative D call TRBD1 (5 bases). The CDR3 totals 15 residues. The germline CDR1 and CDR2 sequences are SGDLS and YYNGEE. V was clipped by 0 bases and J by 8 bases, with 16 bases between them. The CDR3 region is CASSVASVGLSTQYF. The CDR3 DNA reads TGTGCCAGCAGCGTAGCAAGTGTGGGGCTATCTACGCAGTATTTT.

The rearrangement links TRBV27 to TRBJ2-1, with 11 positions matching TRBD2. Unmatched junction bases numbered 7, after V lost 5 bases and J lost 7 bases. The length of the CDR3 is 15 residues. The germline V gene encodes CDR1 MNHEY and CDR2 SMNVEV (reference sequence). The CDR3 DNA sequence: TGTGCCAGCAGTCCCATAGCGGGGGGGCAGAATGAGCAGTTCTTC. Translating it yields CASSPIAGGQNEQFF.

This chain joins TRBV19 and TRBJ2-5, with D hard to call. Trimming removed 2 bases from V and 5 bases from J, with 9 bases in between. The CDR3 spans 13 residues. Germline-derived CDR1 and CDR2 are LNHDA and SQIVND (reference sequence). CDR3 nucleotides: TGTGCCAGTAGTATACAAGTAGCTGAGACCCAGTACTTC. It specifies CASSIQVAETQYF.

The rearrangement uses TRBV29-1 and TRBJ2-3, with 12 bases identical to TRBD2. Germline V CDR1 and CDR2: SQVTM, ANQGSEA. V dropped 7 bases and J dropped 2; count of bases not matched to a gene: 19. This CDR3 contains 19 residues. CDR3 sequence reads: CSALGGLAGGPGDTDTQYF. CDR3 coding DNA: TGCAGCGCCCTAGGCGGGCTAGCGGGGGGGCCGGGGGACACAGATACGCAGTATTTT.

The chain is built from TRBV7-9 and TRBJ2-7, with D perhaps matching TRBD2 (6 bases). This CDR3 region has 14 residues. The V end was cut by 5 bases, the J end by 2 bases, with 13 bases between. Germline CDR1 SEHNR, CDR2 FQNEAQ (reference sequence). CDR3 sequence (DNA): TGTGCCAGCAGCCTGGAGGGACTTCCCTACGAGCAGTACTTC. Protein product: CASSLEGLPYEQYF.

The chain joins TRBV7-9 to TRBJ1-4; 8 bases map to TRBD1. Germline V gives CDR1 SEHNR, CDR2 FQNEAQ (reference sequence). The CDR3 loop spans 15 amino acids. V trimming: 5 bases; J trimming: 6 bases; junction bases outside the gene matches: 8. The CDR3: CASSPWTGLDEKLFF. The CDR3 coding sequence is TGTGCCAGCAGCCCGTGGACAGGGTTAGATGAAAAACTGTTTTTT.

The chain recombines TRBV20-1 with TRBJ1-6; 7 bases line up with TRBD1. The CDR3 is made up of 16 amino acids. Trimming at V came to 3 bases and at J to 5 bases, leaving 10 bases not matched to a gene. Germline V lookup: CDR1 DFQATT, CDR2 SNEGSKA (reference sequence). The CDR3 sequence is CSASRGGVVDNSPLHF. CDR3 nucleotides: TGCAGTGCTAGTCGAGGGGGCGTAGTTGATAATTCACCCCTCCACTTT.

CDR3 sequence reads: CASSQGGGLEKLFF. The DNA of the CDR3 is TGCGCCAGCAGCCAGGGGGGAGGGTTAGAAAAACTGTTTTTT. V gene TRBV4-1 combines with J gene TRBJ1-4; D may be TRBD1 (5 bases). The CDR3 sequence is 14 residues long. The ends were cut back, 3 bases at V and 8 bases at J, with 13 bases in the middle. Germline CDR1 is MGHRA and CDR2 is YSYEKL.

The chain recombines TRBV2 with TRBJ2-7; D unclear. Germline lookup yields CDR1 SNHLY and CDR2 FYNNEI. Trimming shortened V by 5 bases and J by 6 bases, and 11 bases separated the two germline ends. This CDR3 region has 12 residues. The CDR3 reads CASSLLDGEQYF. CDR3 DNA sequence: TGTGCCAGCAGTCTCCTAGACGGCGAGCAGTACTTC.

The V and J genes are TRBV5-1 and TRBJ2-7; TRBD1 agrees at 7 bases. The CDR3 sequence is 14 residues long. The V and J ends lost 0 bases and 6 bases, in that order; junction bases with no gene match: 6. Germline V gene data show CDR1 as SGHRS and CDR2 as YFSETQ. The CDR3 loop reads CASSLEARGTEQYF. In DNA form, the CDR3 reads TGCGCCAGCAGCTTGGAGGCCAGGGGGACCGAGCAGTACTTC.

The chain links TRBV27 to TRBJ2-2; 8 nucleotides align to TRBD2. The CDR3 totals 14 residues. The germline gives CDR1 MNHEY, CDR2 SMNVEV (reference sequence). The V and J ends lost 8 bases and 3 bases, in that order; junction bases with no gene match: 5. The DNA of the CDR3 is TGTGCCAGCCGCTTAGCGGGATACACCGGGGAGCTGTTTTTT. Its protein is CASRLAGYTGELFF.

The rearrangement uses TRBV7-9 and TRBJ2-3; 8 positions match TRBD2. The length of the CDR3 is 18 residues. Germline trimming cut 5 bases from V and 1 base from J; bases unmatched to any gene: 14. CDR1 is SEHNR, CDR2 FQNEAQ, per germline (reference sequence). The CDR3 loop reads CASSKTRGVRRGTDTQYF. The CDR3 DNA follows: TGTGCCAGCAGCAAAACGCGGGGGGTAAGGAGGGGCACAGATACGCAGTATTTT. Full variable domain (rest looked up from reference TRBV7-9 and TRBJ2-3): DTGVSQNPRHKITKRGQNVTFRCDPISEHNRLYWYRQTLGQGPEFLTYFQNEAQLEKSRLLSDRFSAERPKGSFSTLEIQRTEQGDSAMYLCASSKTRGVRRGTDTQYFGPGTRLTVL.

V gene TRBV6-5 combines with J gene TRBJ2-3, with 14 bases that match TRBD2. Germline lookup yields CDR1 MNHEY and CDR2 SVGAGI. With V trimmed by 4 bases and J by 4 bases, 4 bases remained unmatched. The CDR3 has 16 residues. The CDR3 bases are TGTGCCAGCAGTTTGACTAGCGGGGGGGCCCCAGATACGCAGTATTTT. This gives the protein CASSLTSGGAPDTQYF.

This clone appeared once. The CDR3 loop reads CATSSDRGQPQHF. Written as DNA, the CDR3 is TGTGCCACCAGCAGCGACAGGGGTCAGCCCCAGCATTTT. This chain uses TRBV15 with TRBJ1-5; 8 bases align to TRBD1. Germline V lookup: CDR1 LNHNV, CDR2 YYDKDF (reference sequence). After removal of 3 bases from V and 6 bases from J, the junction contained 1 base not matched to a gene. The CDR3 runs 13 residues.

V usage is TRBV25-1 and J usage is TRBJ2-7, with 8 nucleotides matching TRBD1. The CDR3 runs to 15 residues. Unmatched junction bases numbered 8, after V lost 5 bases and J lost 2 bases. In germline, CDR1 is MGHDK, CDR2 SYGVNS. CDR3: CASSNPGGKAYEQYF. Written as DNA, the CDR3 is TGTGCCAGCAGTAATCCAGGGGGCAAGGCCTACGAGCAGTACTTC.

The chain recombines TRBV2 with TRBJ1-2; D uncertain. Trimming shortened V by 7 bases and J by 4 bases, and 7 bases separated the two germline ends. Per germline, CDR1 SNHLY and CDR2 FYNNEI. There are 11 residues in the CDR3. The CDR3 sequence is CASNTAYGYTF. The CDR3 nucleotides are TGTGCCAGCAACACAGCCTATGGCTACACCTTC.

The CDR3 DNA sequence: TGTGCCAGCAGCTTACCTTGGGGCGCGGATACGCAGTATTTT. Encoded protein: CASSLPWGADTQYF. The V gene is TRBV7-2, the J gene TRBJ2-3; D is possibly TRBD1 (5 bases). Between the trimmed V and J ends, which lost 2 bases and 6 bases, there was a span of 12 bases. Germline V lookup: CDR1 SGHTA, CDR2 FQGNSA. This CDR3 has 14 amino acids. Drawing the rest from reference TRBV7-2 and TRBJ2-3, the complete variable domain is GAGVSQSPSNKVTEKGKDVELRCDPISGHTALYWYRQSLGQGLEFLIYFQGNSAPDKSGLPSDRFSAERTGGSVSTLTIQRTQQEDSAVYLCASSLPWGADTQYFGPGTRLTVL.

Only one count was recorded for this clone. V and J are TRBV28 and TRBJ2-1; 7 bases match TRBD2. Germline assignment: CDR1 MDHEN and CDR2 SYDVKM. This CDR3 is built from 15 residues. The J segment lost 1 base and the V segment lost 8 bases, leaving 8 bases of the junction unmatched. The CDR3 spells CASEPGGRSYNEQFF. The DNA for the CDR3 is TGTGCCAGCGAACCGGGGGGAAGGTCCTACAATGAGCAGTTCTTC.

The V gene is TRBV10-2, the J gene TRBJ1-2, with D unclear. Germline CDR1 and CDR2: WSHSY and SAAADI. There are 14 residues in the CDR3. V was pared by 3 bases and J by 4 bases, with 12 bases between. The CDR3 DNA sequence: TGCGCCAGCAGTGATGAGGGCCGCGGCTATGGCTACACCTTC. The encoded protein is CASSDEGRGYGYTF.